Each of the 25 T cell receptor beta chains below was sequenced from the same sample in a study of blood T cell repertoires in COVID-19. The repertoire was sequenced with immunoSEQ multiplex PCR; TCRdb's copy has only in-frame clones and lacks some. The sample yields over 130,000 clones, 87% seen once. Sequenced: peripheral blood. The receptor source for this set is an older woman with active or convalescent COVID-19.

V and J are TRBV4-3 and TRBJ1-3; 8 bases map to TRBD1. The CDR3 extends over 16 amino acids. V trimming: 1 base; J trimming: 4 bases; junction bases outside the gene matches: 6. Germline V gene data show CDR1 as LGHNA and CDR2 as YSLEER. The CDR3 DNA sequence: TGCGCCAGCAGCCAAGCTAGAACAGGGGGGGGAAACACCATATATTTT. Amino acids: CASSQARTGGGNTIYF.

The J gene is TRBJ1-4, the V gene TRBV14, with D unclear. The germline V gene has CDR1 SGHDN and CDR2 FVKESK. The ends were cut back, 1 base at V and 1 base at J, with 10 bases in the middle. The CDR3 sequence is 16 residues long. The DNA of the CDR3 is TGTGCCAGCAGCCAAGCGTCTCGCGGAACTAATGAAAAACTGTTTTTT. Its protein product is CASSQASRGTNEKLFF. The full variable domain, rest sourced from reference TRBV14 and TRBJ1-4, is EAGVTQFPSHSVIEKGQTVTLRCDPISGHDNLYWYRRVMGKEIKFLLHFVKESKQDESGMPNNRFLAERTGGTYSTLKVQPAELEDSGVYFCASSQASRGTNEKLFFGSGTQLSVL.

The chain combines TRBV29-1 with TRBJ2-5; possibly TRBD2 for D (5 bases). This CDR3 spans 15 amino acids. CDR1 and CDR2 from the germline V gene are SQVTM and ANQGSEA. V was clipped by 0 bases and J by 1 base, with 12 bases between them. In nucleotides, the CDR3 is TGCAGCGTTGAAGATCTAGGAGGCGTCCAAGAGACCCAGTACTTC. Translated: CSVEDLGGVQETQYF.

This clone was seen once. The chain recombines TRBV3-1 (or the pseudogene TRBV3-2) with TRBJ2-5; TRBD2 aligns across 8 bases. The V and J ends lost 0 bases and 4 bases, in that order; junction bases with no gene match: 13. The CDR3 is made up of 18 amino acids. Germline CDR1 LGHDT, CDR2 YNNKEL (reference sequence). The CDR3 coding sequence is TGTGCCAGCAGCCAAGAAAGTGCGGGGGGCAGTTTGGGAGAGACCCAGTACTTC. Translated: CASSQESAGGSLGETQYF.

This clone was recorded once. The chain combines TRBV2 with TRBJ2-7, with a possible D match to TRBD2 (5 bases). Germline V CDR1 and CDR2: SNHLY, FYNNEI. Between the trimmed V and J ends, which lost 3 bases and 2 bases, there was a span of 8 bases. The CDR3 spans 13 residues. CDR3 protein: CASSETLAYEQYF. The CDR3 DNA is TGTGCCAGCAGTGAGACACTAGCCTACGAGCAGTACTTC.

The V and J genes are TRBV18 and TRBJ2-3; perhaps TRBD1 as D (5 bases). V lost 3 bases and J 3 bases, leaving 13 bases between the germline ends. Germline V CDR1 and CDR2: KGHSH, LQKENI. The CDR3 is 15 residues long. The CDR3 protein is CASSPPAPGTDTQYF. Here the CDR3 DNA reads TGTGCCAGCTCACCCCCGGCTCCAGGGACAGATACGCAGTATTTT.

This clone was observed a few times. V and J are TRBV7-9 and TRBJ1-2; D gene unclear. This CDR3 is 16 amino acids long. Trimming took off 5 bases at V and 3 bases at J, with 19 bases between the two ends. Germline CDR1 reads SEHNR; CDR2 reads FQNEAQ (reference sequence). The DNA of the CDR3 is TGTGCCAGCAGCCCCCGACTGTCACGACGAGACTATGGCTACACCTTC. This sequence encodes CASSPRLSRRDYGYTF.

The chain is built from TRBV27 and TRBJ1-1; D is unresolved. Germline CDR1 reads MNHEY; CDR2 reads SMNVEV (reference sequence). Trimming left V 6 bases short and J 1 base short, with 9 bases between. The CDR3 runs to 13 residues. CDR3 nucleotide sequence: TGTGCCAGCAGCCGACACCAGAACACTGAAGCTTTCTTT. This gives the protein CASSRHQNTEAFF.

The gene calls are TRBV5-6 and TRBJ2-5, with 7 bases aligning to TRBD2. The CDR3 loop spans 14 amino acids. Per germline, CDR1 SGHDT and CDR2 YYEEEE. Losses at the gene ends were 4 bases for V and 7 bases for J; bases not matched to a gene: 10. CDR3 sequence reads: CASSDRRGEGTQYF. The CDR3 nucleotides read TGTGCCAGCAGCGATCGACGAGGGGAGGGGACCCAGTACTTC.

The chain uses TRBV7-2 and TRBJ1-5, with a weak D call TRBD1 (6 bases). Germline CDR1 SGHTA, CDR2 FQGNSA. Trimming shortened V by 1 base and J by 3 bases, and 7 bases separated the two germline ends. This CDR3 region has 14 residues. CDR3 loop: CASSLGDTNQPQHF. The CDR3 DNA reads TGTGCCAGCAGCTTAGGGGACACCAATCAGCCCCAGCATTTT. Full variable domain (remainder filled in from reference TRBV7-2 and TRBJ1-5): GAGVSQSPSNKVTEKGKDVELRCDPISGHTALYWYRQSLGQGLEFLIYFQGNSAPDKSGLPSDRFSAERTGGSVSTLTIQRTQQEDSAVYLCASSLGDTNQPQHFGDGTRLSIL.

The chain links TRBV5-5 to TRBJ1-3, with D unresolved. V lost 1 base, J lost 2 bases, and 13 bases lay in between. CDR1 is SGHKS, CDR2 YYEKEE, per germline (reference sequence). The CDR3 spans 16 residues. The CDR3 coding sequence is TGTGCCAGCAGCTTGAGTCTTAGCCCAACTGGAAACACCATATATTTT. Residues: CASSLSLSPTGNTIYF.

This chain connects TRBV27 to TRBJ2-5; no clear D. Trimming took off 8 bases at V and 5 bases at J, with 18 bases between the two ends. The CDR3 has 14 residues. CDR1 and CDR2 (germline): MNHEY, SMNVEV (reference sequence). The CDR3 DNA reads as TGTGCCAGCTCTTCCGGTGGGCTCCCGGAGACCCAGTACTTC. It yields the protein CASSSGGLPETQYF.

This clone has just one count. This chain joins TRBV6-5 and TRBJ2-7; TRBD1 aligns across 9 bases. The germline gives CDR1 MNHEY, CDR2 SVGAGI. The CDR3 runs 13 residues. The V gene end was trimmed by 5 bases and the J gene end by 5 bases; junction bases not matched to a gene: 4. The CDR3 sequence is CASSKDRGHEQYF. The CDR3, as DNA: TGTGCCAGCAGTAAGGACAGGGGCCACGAGCAGTACTTC.

This chain connects TRBV6-2 or TRBV6-3 to TRBJ1-1, with 7 bases fitting TRBD1. Germline-derived CDR1 and CDR2 are MNHEY and SVGEGT. The J segment lost 0 bases and the V segment lost 0 bases, leaving 1 base of the junction unmatched. The CDR3 sequence is 15 residues long. The DNA of the CDR3 is TGTGCCAGCAGTTACTCCGGGACAGTGAACACTGAAGCTTTCTTT. It codes for CASSYSGTVNTEAFF.

The chain recombines TRBV18 with TRBJ2-3; D perhaps matches TRBD1 (6 bases). V was pared by 6 bases and J by 4 bases, with 11 bases between. The CDR3 length is 13 residues. Germline V gene sequence: CDR1 KGHSH, CDR2 LQKENI. The CDR3 loop reads CASSWNRADTQYF. CDR3 bases: TGTGCCAGCTCGTGGAACAGGGCAGATACGCAGTATTTT. Filled out from reference TRBV18 and TRBJ2-3, the complete variable domain reads NAGVMQNPRHLVRRRGQEARLRCSPMKGHSHVYWYRQLPEEGLKFMVYLQKENIIDESGMPKERFSAEFPKEGPSILRIQQVVRGDSAAYFCASSWNRADTQYFGPGTRLTVL.

This clone showed up just once. The chain links TRBV6-5 to TRBJ1-5, with D possibly being TRBD1 (5 bases). Germline CDR1 reads MNHEY; CDR2 reads SVGAGI. Trimming took off 2 bases at V and 3 bases at J, with 8 bases between the two ends. The CDR3 is made up of 14 amino acids. The CDR3 sequence is CASSYGGANQPQHF. DNA for the CDR3: TGTGCCAGCAGTTACGGCGGGGCCAATCAGCCCCAGCATTTT.

In this sample, this clone turned up a few times. The gene calls are TRBV4-1 and TRBJ2-3; tentatively, D is TRBD2 (5 bases). This CDR3 has 18 amino acids. CDR1 is MGHRA and CDR2 is YSYEKL in the germline V gene. Trimming took off 1 base at V and 1 base at J, with 18 bases between the two ends. The CDR3 sequence: CASSQVGKGGLGTDTQYF. CDR3 nucleotide sequence: TGCGCCAGCAGCCAAGTGGGGAAGGGCGGGCTCGGCACAGATACGCAGTATTTT.

The chain recombines TRBV9 with TRBJ2-2; D not resolved. The germline V gene has CDR1 SGDLS and CDR2 YYNGEE. The CDR3 runs 14 residues. Trimming took off 0 bases at V and 5 bases at J, with 8 bases between the two ends. Written as DNA, the CDR3 is TGTGCCAGCAGCGTAGGGGCAGATACCGGGGAGCTGTTTTTT. Translated, it gives CASSVGADTGELFF.

The chain carries TRBV7-6 and TRBJ2-5; 13 nucleotides align to TRBD2. J gave up 2 bases and V 5 bases, and 5 bases lay outside the gene matches. This CDR3 comprises 16 residues. The germline CDR1 and CDR2 sequences are SGHVS and FNYEAQ. The CDR3 spells CASSRLAGGQQETQYF. The CDR3, as DNA: TGTGCCAGCAGCCGACTAGCGGGGGGTCAACAAGAGACCCAGTACTTC.

J is TRBJ2-3 and V is TRBV19, with D uncertain. The CDR3 runs to 14 residues. V was shortened by 3 bases and J by 5 bases, with 12 bases between the two germline ends. Germline V gene sequence: CDR1 LNHDA, CDR2 SQIVND (reference sequence). CDR3 loop: CASSITLVGDTQYF. CDR3 nucleotide sequence: TGTGCCAGTAGTATTACCCTAGTGGGAGATACGCAGTATTTT.

The CDR3 DNA sequence: TGTGCCAGTACAGAGGGGGTAAATTCACCCCTCCACTTT. Translating it yields CASTEGVNSPLHF. V and J are TRBV19 and TRBJ1-6; tentatively, D is TRBD1 (6 bases). Trimming took off 7 bases at V and 7 bases at J, with 11 bases between the two ends. Germline V lookup: CDR1 LNHDA, CDR2 SQIVND (reference sequence). The CDR3 has 13 residues. Combining the CDR3 with reference TRBV19 and TRBJ1-6 gives the whole variable domain DGGITQSPKYLFRKEGQNVTLSCEQNLNHDAMYWYRQDPGQGLRLIYYSQIVNDFQKGDIAEGYSVSREKKESFPLTVTSAQKNPTAFYLCASTEGVNSPLHFGNGTRLTVT.

The V call is TRBV4-1, the J call TRBJ1-5, with 7 bases lining up with TRBD1. Germline lookup yields CDR1 MGHRA and CDR2 YSYEKL. V trimming: 3 bases; J trimming: 3 bases; junction bases outside the gene matches: 8. There are 16 residues in the CDR3. CDR3 residues: CASSQHTTGPNQPQHF. Here the CDR3 DNA reads TGCGCCAGCAGCCAGCATACGACAGGGCCCAATCAGCCCCAGCATTTT.

This sequence joins TRBV27 and TRBJ1-1; possible D gene TRBD1, 6 bases. Trimming shortened V by 1 base and J by 2 bases, and 11 bases separated the two germline ends. The germline V gene has CDR1 MNHEY and CDR2 SMNVEV (reference sequence). This CDR3 spans 15 amino acids. The chain's CDR3 is CASSLFGQSNTEAFF. Written as DNA, the CDR3 is TGTGCCAGCAGTTTATTTGGACAGAGTAACACTGAAGCTTTCTTT.

The chain uses TRBV11-1 and TRBJ2-2, with a weak D call TRBD2 (7 bases). Germline V CDR1 and CDR2: SGHAT, FQDESV (reference sequence). V gave up 2 bases and J gave up 8 bases, with 18 bases separating them. This CDR3 has 16 residues. The CDR3 loop is CASSLLRGGPRGELFF. As DNA, the CDR3 is TGTGCCAGCAGCTTATTAAGGGGGGGCCCACGAGGGGAGCTGTTTTTT.

The chain recombines TRBV19 with TRBJ2-6; 9 positions agree with TRBD1. Germline V gene data show CDR1 as LNHDA and CDR2 as SQIVND (reference sequence). This CDR3 has 17 amino acids. J was trimmed by 0 bases and V by 6 bases; bases with no gene match: 6. The CDR3 DNA reads as TGTGCCAGTAGCCTCGGACAGGGGCGCTCTGGGGCCAACGTCCTGACTTTC. This encodes CASSLGQGRSGANVLTF. Based on the CDR3 plus reference TRBV19 and TRBJ2-6, the full variable domain is DGGITQSPKYLFRKEGQNVTLSCEQNLNHDAMYWYRQDPGQGLRLIYYSQIVNDFQKGDIAEGYSVSREKKESFPLTVTSAQKNPTAFYLCASSLGQGRSGANVLTFGAGSRLTVL.